This TCR beta chain was profiled in a study of blood T cell repertoires in COVID-19. As for the study in general: The United States, Italy and Spain supplied acute and convalescent COVID-19 samples. In each case, the material was cDNA or gDNA derived from T cells, B-cell-depleted T cells, or PBMCs.

The V gene lost 3 bases and the J gene lost 5 bases, with 12 bases spanning the gap. This CDR3 is built from 14 residues. CDR1 and CDR2 (germline): SGHDT, YYEEEE. Under the authors' procedure: For nucleated cells, counts were estimated from reference gene primer amplification. The protocol was immunoSEQ multiplex PCR, while the TCRdb copy is restricted to in-frame clones and leaves out a portion. The DNA was the basis for D and trimming; V, J and clone size are from that table. The sample consists of 130,000 to 150,000 clones, 84% of them appearing once. Sequenced: peripheral blood. The receptor comes from a human donor in a cohort sampled during active COVID-19. The V gene is TRBV5-6, the J gene TRBJ1-5, with D possibly being TRBD1 (5 bases). CDR3 in amino acids: CASSSFPGYQPQHF. The CDR3, as DNA: TGTGCCAGCAGCTCGTTCCCAGGGTATCAGCCCCAGCATTTT. The full variable domain, with the rest looked up from reference TRBV5-6 and TRBJ1-5, is DAGVTQSPTHLIKTRGQQVTLRCSPKSGHDTVSWYQQALGQGPQFIFQYYEEEERQRGNFPDRFSGHQFPNYSSELNVNALLLGDSALYLCASSSFPGYQPQHFGDGTRLSIL.